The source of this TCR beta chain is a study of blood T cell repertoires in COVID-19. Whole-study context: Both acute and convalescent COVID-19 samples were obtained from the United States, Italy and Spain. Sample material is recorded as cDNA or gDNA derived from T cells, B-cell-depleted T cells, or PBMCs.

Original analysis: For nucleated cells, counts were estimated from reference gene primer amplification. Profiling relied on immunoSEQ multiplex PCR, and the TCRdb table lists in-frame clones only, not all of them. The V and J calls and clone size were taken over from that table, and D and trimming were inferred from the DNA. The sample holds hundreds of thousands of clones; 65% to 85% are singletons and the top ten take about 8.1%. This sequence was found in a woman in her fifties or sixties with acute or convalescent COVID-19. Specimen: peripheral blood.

CDR3 residues: CASSLASGRDTQYF. DNA for the CDR3: TGTGCCAGCAGCTTGGCTAGCGGGAGAGATACGCAGTATTTT. The chain has TRBV5-6 and TRBJ2-3; 10 nucleotides line up with TRBD2. Germline values: CDR1 SGHDT, CDR2 YYEEEE. J was trimmed by 5 bases and V by 0 bases; bases with no gene match: 0. The CDR3 runs 14 residues.